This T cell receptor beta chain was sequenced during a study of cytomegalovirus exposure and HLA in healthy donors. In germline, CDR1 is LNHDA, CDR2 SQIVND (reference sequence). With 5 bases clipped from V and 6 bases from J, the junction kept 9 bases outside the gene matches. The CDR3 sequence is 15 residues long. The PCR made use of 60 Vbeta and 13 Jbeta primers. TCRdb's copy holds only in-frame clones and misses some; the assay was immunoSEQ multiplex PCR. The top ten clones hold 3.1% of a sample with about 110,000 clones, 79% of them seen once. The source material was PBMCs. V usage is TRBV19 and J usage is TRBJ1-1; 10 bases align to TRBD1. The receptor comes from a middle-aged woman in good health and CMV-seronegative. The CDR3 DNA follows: TGTGCCAGTAGTCTGCAGACAGGGGGCTTCTCTGAAGCTTTCTTT. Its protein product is CASSLQTGGFSEAFF. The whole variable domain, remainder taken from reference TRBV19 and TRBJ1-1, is DGGITQSPKYLFRKEGQNVTLSCEQNLNHDAMYWYRQDPGQGLRLIYYSQIVNDFQKGDIAEGYSVSREKKESFPLTVTSAQKNPTAFYLCASSLQTGGFSEAFFGQGTRLTVV.